This TCR beta chain was obtained from a study of cytomegalovirus exposure and HLA in healthy donors. Study-level points and caveats: A later analysis by the authors found several of the most significant clusters apparently linked to common viral pathogens. In a later analysis, a missense DCLRE1C variant was linked to TCR beta V- and J-gene trimming. Being productive about 87% or about 30% of the time was typical of most TCR beta V segments in an earlier analysis.

13 Jbeta primers and 60 Vbeta primers were used for the PCR. The assay was immunoSEQ multiplex PCR, and TCRdb's table has in-frame clones only and misses some. The sample table includes more than 95,000 clones. Points on this clone: What it binds is not known.

Germline V gene data show CDR1 as SGDLS and CDR2 as YYNGEE. V was trimmed by 4 bases and J by 0 bases, leaving 11 bases between them. This CDR3 is built from 14 residues. Whereas donors were nominally healthy upon sampling, unrecorded immune exposures were probable. V is TRBV9 and J is TRBJ2-7, with a possible D match to TRBD1 (6 bases). Sequences were obtained from PBMCs. This TCR was sampled from a man aged 40-49 years in good health and CMV-seronegative. The CDR3 DNA reads TGTGCCAGCAGCAGGGACATGAGCTCCTACGAGCAGTACTTC. Protein product: CASSRDMSSYEQYF.